The 8 T cell receptor beta chains given below trace back to one sample, sequenced in a study of shared clonotypes between healthy human individuals. Profiling relied on immunoSEQ multiplex PCR, and the TCRdb table lists in-frame clones only, not all of them. This sample carries more than 500,000 clones, 95% to 97% of them seen once, and the ten largest clones take about 0.06%. Sequenced material: naive CD4+ T cells sorted from blood. Subset: CD45RA+ positively selected. These receptor sequences come from a woman aged 25 to 39 in good health.

The chain uses TRBV5-4 and TRBJ2-7; the D gene is possibly TRBD2 (5 bases). V lost 3 bases, J lost 3 bases, and 13 bases lay in between. Germline loops: CDR1 SGHNT, CDR2 YYREEE (reference sequence). The CDR3 totals 14 residues. DNA of the CDR3: TGTGCCAGCAGCTCTTTTAGCGCGAACTACGAGCAGTACTTC. This sequence encodes CASSSFSANYEQYF.

The chain joins TRBV21-1 to TRBJ1-5; the table assigns TRBD1, which was not confirmed against the DNA. TRBV21-1 is flagged as a pseudogene. This CDR3 is 17 amino acids long. CDR3 amino acids: CASSKWGIDRNNQPQHF. CDR3 DNA: TGTGCCAGCAGCAAATGGGGCATCGACAGAAACAATCAGCCCCAGCATTTT.

The chain couples TRBV11-2 to TRBJ1-1; 7 bases match TRBD1. V trimming: 2 bases; J trimming: 10 bases; junction bases outside the gene matches: 7. Germline V lookup: CDR1 SGHAT, CDR2 FQNNGV. The CDR3 has 13 residues. CDR3 region: CASSLLGGVGAFF. CDR3 nucleotide sequence: TGTGCCAGCAGCTTACTAGGGGGCGTTGGAGCTTTCTTT.

This sequence joins TRBV6-5 and TRBJ2-7; D unclear. CDR1 and CDR2 (germline): MNHEY, SVGAGI. The CDR3 is made up of 15 amino acids. Trimming cost V 6 bases and J 3 bases, with 18 bases left between them. As DNA, the CDR3 is TGTGCCAGCAGACCTTTGGGCCCTGGTCTCTACGAGCAGTACTTC. It specifies CASRPLGPGLYEQYF.

J is TRBJ2-3 and V is TRBV5-5; 13 bases agree with TRBD2. In germline, CDR1 is SGHKS, CDR2 YYEKEE (reference sequence). CDR3 length equals 18 residues. With 4 bases clipped from V and 3 bases from J, the junction kept 11 bases outside the gene matches. CDR3: CASSPRLAGGGGTDTQYF. CDR3 DNA sequence: TGTGCCAGCAGCCCCAGACTAGCGGGAGGAGGCGGGACAGATACGCAGTATTTT.

The chain carries TRBV27 and TRBJ2-1; TRBD2 might be the D (5 bases). The CDR3 has 14 amino acids. CDR1 is MNHEY, CDR2 SMNVEV, per germline (reference sequence). Trimming shortened V by 6 bases and J by 10 bases, and 19 bases separated the two germline ends. CDR3 sequence (DNA): TGTGCCAGCAGGATGGAACTAGACTCTCAGGAGCAGTTCTTC. Protein: CASRMELDSQEQFF.

The V and J genes are TRBV2 and TRBJ1-2, with D possibly being TRBD1 (6 bases). With 2 bases removed from V and 5 bases from J, the gap between germline ends came to 12 bases. This CDR3 contains 14 residues. CDR1 and CDR2 (germline): SNHLY, FYNNEI. The chain's CDR3 is CASSETGGVYGYTF. The DNA for the CDR3 is TGTGCCAGCAGTGAAACGGGGGGCGTTTATGGCTACACCTTC.

The chain recombines TRBV19 with TRBJ1-1, with 9 bases identical to TRBD1. From germline, CDR1 is LNHDA and CDR2 SQIVND (reference sequence). Unmatched junction bases numbered 3, after V lost 3 bases and J lost 1 base. The CDR3 has 15 amino acids. The DNA for the CDR3 is TGTGCCAGTAGTATTCAGGACAGGGGGAACACTGAAGCTTTCTTT. As protein: CASSIQDRGNTEAFF. Based on the CDR3 plus reference TRBV19 and TRBJ1-1, the full variable domain is DGGITQSPKYLFRKEGQNVTLSCEQNLNHDAMYWYRQDPGQGLRLIYYSQIVNDFQKGDIAEGYSVSREKKESFPLTVTSAQKNPTAFYLCASSIQDRGNTEAFFGQGTRLTVV.